These 12 T cell receptor beta chains originate from one sample sequenced in a study of blood T cell repertoires in COVID-19. Sequencing used immunoSEQ multiplex PCR; TCRdb keeps in-frame clones, though not all of them. The sample includes around 160,000 clones, 84% of them seen just once. The material sequenced was peripheral blood. These receptor sequences come from an elderly woman with acute or convalescent COVID-19.

J is TRBJ1-4 and V is TRBV9; D not resolved. The CDR3 is made up of 15 amino acids. V was clipped by 0 bases and J by 2 bases, with 8 bases between them. Looked up from germline, CDR1 is SGDLS and CDR2 is YYNGEE. The CDR3, as DNA: TGTGCCAGCAGCGTAGCCCCCCGGACTAATGAAAAACTGTTTTTT. Its protein product is CASSVAPRTNEKLFF.

V and J are TRBV5-5 and TRBJ2-1; 10 bases are a match to TRBD2. V shed 4 bases, J shed 4 bases, and the junction held 2 bases outside the gene matches. Germline values: CDR1 SGHKS, CDR2 YYEKEE (reference sequence). This CDR3 has 14 amino acids. CDR3 loop: CASSRTSGYNEQFF. Written as DNA, the CDR3 is TGTGCCAGCAGCCGGACTAGCGGTTACAATGAGCAGTTCTTC.

This chain uses TRBV30 with TRBJ2-7; the D is unclear. Germline CDR1 GTSNPN, CDR2 SVGIG (reference sequence). V gave up 5 bases and J gave up 6 bases, with 20 bases separating them. The CDR3 has 14 amino acids. The CDR3 nucleotides read TGTGCCTGGGGCCCTCAAGGCAGATCGGGCGAGCAGTACTTC. Translating it yields CAWGPQGRSGEQYF.

This chain uses TRBV7-2 with TRBJ2-5, with 12 bases identical to TRBD2. The length of the CDR3 is 15 residues. Trimming cost V 6 bases and J 4 bases; bases outside gene matches: 6. Per germline, CDR1 SGHTA and CDR2 FQGNSA. CDR3 in DNA: TGTGCCAGCAGTCCTACTAGCGGGAGGTTAGAGACCCAGTACTTC. As protein: CASSPTSGRLETQYF.

J is TRBJ2-1 and V is TRBV5-5, with 9 bases lining up with TRBD2. V gave up 2 bases and J gave up 8 bases; unmatched junction bases: 8. The CDR3 contains 15 residues. The germline CDR1 and CDR2 sequences are SGHKS and YYEKEE (reference sequence). CDR3 bases: TGTGCCAGCAGCTTCATCGGCGGGGGGGCAGATGAGCAGTTCTTC. It encodes CASSFIGGGADEQFF.

The rearrangement joins TRBV10-2 to TRBJ2-7; 14 nucleotides line up with TRBD2. This CDR3 region has 17 residues. Per germline, CDR1 WSHSY and CDR2 SAAADI. Trimming cost V 8 bases and J 1 base; bases outside gene matches: 10. The CDR3 reads CASRNGLAGGSSYEQYF. In DNA form, the CDR3 reads TGCGCCAGCCGGAACGGACTAGCGGGAGGTAGTTCCTACGAGCAGTACTTC.

The rearrangement links TRBV6-1 to TRBJ2-3, with 7 nucleotides matching TRBD2. The V and J ends lost 2 bases and 5 bases, in that order; junction bases with no gene match: 19. Germline loops: CDR1 MNHNS, CDR2 SASEGT. The CDR3 spans 19 residues. DNA for the CDR3: TGTGCCAGCAGTGAACAGACGTATACAAGCGGGATGGTCGAAGATACGCAGTATTTT. It specifies CASSEQTYTSGMVEDTQYF.

V usage is TRBV11-3 and J usage is TRBJ2-7; D remains ambiguous. The germline gives CDR1 SGHNT, CDR2 YENEEA. Trimming removed 0 bases from V and 2 bases from J, with 17 bases in between. The CDR3 has 17 residues. CDR3 protein: CASSLDPRSPAAYEQYF. For the CDR3, the DNA is TGTGCCAGCAGCTTAGATCCGAGGAGCCCCGCTGCCTACGAGCAGTACTTC.

The V call is TRBV5-1, the J call TRBJ2-1, with D possibly TRBD1 on 6 matching bases. From germline, CDR1 is SGHRS and CDR2 YFSETQ. V lost 0 bases, J lost 4 bases, and 11 bases lay in between. The CDR3 is 15 amino acids. As DNA, the CDR3 is TGCGCCAGCAGCTTGGTAGGACAGAGTTACAATGAGCAGTTCTTC. It is translated as CASSLVGQSYNEQFF.

The chain uses TRBV2 and TRBJ2-3; 10 bases map to TRBD2. The trim removed 6 bases at V and 3 bases at J, leaving 6 bases unmatched. The CDR3 length is 15 residues. Germline V gene lookup returns CDR1 SNHLY and CDR2 FYNNEI. This CDR3 is CASSPGTSVTDTQYF. CDR3 sequence (DNA): TGTGCCAGCAGCCCCGGGACTAGCGTTACAGATACGCAGTATTTT.

The genes are TRBV7-8 and TRBJ1-1; D unclear. V lost 5 bases and J 3 bases, leaving 16 bases between the germline ends. Germline V gene data show CDR1 as SGHVS and CDR2 as FQNEAQ. The CDR3 runs to 15 residues. CDR3 residues: CASSPGYFLYTEAFF. Here the CDR3 DNA reads TGTGCCAGCAGCCCAGGATATTTCTTGTACACTGAAGCTTTCTTT.

The V call is TRBV4-2, the J call TRBJ1-5; D is undetermined. V lost 0 bases to trimming and J lost 6 bases, with 12 bases between them. The germline V gene encodes CDR1 LGHNA and CDR2 YNFKEQ. This CDR3 spans 15 amino acids. DNA of the CDR3: TGTGCCAGCAGCCAAGACTACAGTACGAGTCAGCCCCAGCATTTT. It translates to CASSQDYSTSQPQHF.